The 31 T cell receptor beta chains listed next were all sequenced from one sample in a study of blood T cell repertoires in COVID-19. Repertoires were generated with immunoSEQ multiplex PCR, while TCRdb's copy carries only in-frame clones and drops some. The sample comprises around 240,000 clones, roughly nine tenths of which are singletons, and 0.95% to 1.5% rests with the top ten. The material sequenced was PBMCs or T cells enriched from blood (not recorded which). The source is a human donor in a cohort exposed to, infected with or recovered from COVID-19 (not recorded which). The donor label of this sample is uncertain.

The rearrangement uses TRBV2 and TRBJ2-7; the D gene is possibly TRBD2 (5 bases). Germline V lookup: CDR1 SNHLY, CDR2 FYNNEI. V lost 5 bases, J lost 4 bases, and 9 bases lay in between. The CDR3 spans 12 residues. The CDR3 nucleotides are TGTGCCAGCAGTATAACGGGGTACGAGCAGTACTTC. Amino acid sequence: CASSITGYEQYF.

The chain uses TRBV6-5 and TRBJ1-5, with D perhaps TRBD1 (5 bases). V was cut by 4 bases and J by 4 bases, with 8 bases left in between. This CDR3 region has 13 residues. Germline CDR1 MNHEY, CDR2 SVGAGI. The CDR3 nucleotides read TGTGCCAGCAGTTTTGACAGTAATCAGCCCCAGCATTTT. It specifies CASSFDSNQPQHF.

The rearrangement uses TRBV3-1 (or the pseudogene TRBV3-2) and TRBJ1-4; a possible D gene is TRBD1 (5 bases). V lost 4 bases to trimming and J lost 2 bases, with 11 bases between them. The CDR3 loop spans 15 amino acids. The V gene's germline CDR1 is LGHDT and CDR2 YNNKEL (reference sequence). The CDR3 loop is CASSPTPGTNEKLFF. The DNA for the CDR3 is TGTGCCAGCAGCCCGACCCCAGGGACTAATGAAAAACTGTTTTTT.

The chain recombines TRBV5-6 with TRBJ2-1, with D perhaps TRBD2 (5 bases). CDR3 size: 12 residues. Per germline, CDR1 SGHDT and CDR2 YYEEEE. Deletions cut 4 bases from V and 10 bases from J, with 12 bases between. Here the CDR3 DNA reads TGTGCCAGCAGCCCCGGAGGAAAGGAGCAGTTCTTC. Its protein product is CASSPGGKEQFF.

The chain has TRBV10-3 and TRBJ1-2; 8 bases line up with TRBD1. The CDR3 spans 14 residues. V was clipped by 4 bases and J by 3 bases; unmatched bases: 4. The germline V gene encodes CDR1 ENHRY and CDR2 SYGVKD. CDR3 amino acids: CAISVQGADYGYTF. The CDR3 coding sequence is TGTGCCATCAGTGTTCAGGGGGCGGACTATGGCTACACCTTC.

This clone was counted only a few times. The rearrangement uses TRBV4-3 and TRBJ2-2; D may be TRBD1 (5 bases). V dropped 0 bases and J dropped 4 bases, with 9 bases sitting between them. This CDR3 has 15 amino acids. CDR1 LGHNA and CDR2 YSLEER come from the germline V gene. CDR3 residues: CASSQDPGPTGELFF. The CDR3, as DNA: TGCGCCAGCAGCCAAGATCCAGGGCCCACCGGGGAGCTGTTTTTT.

The chain carries TRBV4-3 and TRBJ1-4, with D possibly being TRBD1 (5 bases). Trimming removed 0 bases from V and 7 bases from J, with 12 bases in between. Germline CDR1 LGHNA, CDR2 YSLEER. This CDR3 region has 15 residues. The CDR3 here is CASSQDPGLSEKLFF. The CDR3 DNA reads TGCGCCAGCAGCCAAGATCCAGGGCTGAGTGAAAAACTGTTTTTT.

This clone was counted a few times. The chain carries TRBV6-5 and TRBJ2-1; maybe TRBD1 (5 bases). The germline V gene encodes CDR1 MNHEY and CDR2 SVGAGI. This CDR3 has 14 residues. V gave up 4 bases and J gave up 7 bases, with 14 bases separating them. CDR3 in DNA: TGTGCCAGCAGTTTAGCTAAGGGGCCAAATGAGCAGTTCTTC. This codes for CASSLAKGPNEQFF.

The chain employs TRBV9 and TRBJ2-4, with 13 bases identical to TRBD2. The junction had 4 bases not matched to a gene; V was cut back by 4 bases and J by 0 bases. The germline V gene has CDR1 SGDLS and CDR2 YYNGEE. The CDR3 is made up of 17 amino acids. The CDR3 DNA reads as TGTGCCAGCAGCTCGGGACTAGCGGGGCTAGCCAAAAACATTCAGTACTTC. Its protein is CASSSGLAGLAKNIQYF.

This clone was recorded only once. J is TRBJ1-5 and V is TRBV28, with unresolved D. Trimming left V 3 bases short and J 4 bases short, with 7 bases between. The CDR3 runs to 13 residues. The germline gives CDR1 MDHEN, CDR2 SYDVKM. DNA of the CDR3: TGTGCCAGCAGTTTTGTAGCAAATCAGCCCCAGCATTTT. Its protein is CASSFVANQPQHF.

V is TRBV19 and J is TRBJ1-1, with D tentatively TRBD1 (6 bases). In germline, CDR1 is LNHDA, CDR2 SQIVND (reference sequence). This CDR3 spans 13 amino acids. V dropped 7 bases and J dropped 6 bases, with 15 bases sitting between them. The CDR3, as DNA: TGTGCCAGTAAAGGAGGGGGGGGCGCTGAAGCTTTCTTT. This gives the protein CASKGGGGAEAFF.

The chain carries TRBV19 and TRBJ2-7; tentative D call: TRBD1 (5 bases). Germline lookup yields CDR1 LNHDA and CDR2 SQIVND (reference sequence). The CDR3 sequence is 15 residues long. The ends were cut back, 4 bases at V and 1 base at J, with 14 bases in the middle. DNA of the CDR3: TGTGCCAGTAGTAGGTCAGGGCAGTTTTCCTACGAGCAGTACTTC. This codes for CASSRSGQFSYEQYF.

The V and J genes are TRBV6-5 and TRBJ2-7; D unclear. The V gene's germline CDR1 is MNHEY and CDR2 SVGAGI. V was trimmed by 3 bases and J by 5 bases, leaving 11 bases between them. CDR3 length equals 13 residues. CDR3 coding DNA: TGTGCCAGCAGTTATGCGTCCCCCAACGAGCAGTACTTC. Translated: CASSYASPNEQYF.

This chain uses TRBV9 with TRBJ1-5; D is perhaps TRBD1 (6 bases). This CDR3 is 15 amino acids long. Germline V gene lookup returns CDR1 SGDLS and CDR2 YYNGEE. Trimming removed 2 bases from V and 0 bases from J, with 9 bases in between. DNA for the CDR3: TGTGCCAGCAGCGTCAAAGGGGGTAGCAATCAGCCCCAGCATTTT. Translating it yields CASSVKGGSNQPQHF.

The rearrangement links TRBV3-1 (or the pseudogene TRBV3-2) to TRBJ1-4, with unresolved D. CDR3 length: 17 residues. V lost 4 bases to trimming and J lost 7 bases, with 22 bases between them. Germline V gives CDR1 LGHDT, CDR2 YNNKEL (reference sequence). The CDR3 is CASSLFPAGRPGEKLFF. CDR3 DNA: TGTGCCAGCAGCCTTTTTCCGGCGGGCCGTCCAGGTGAAAAACTGTTTTTT.

The rearrangement joins TRBV6-4 to TRBJ1-6, with D hard to call. The CDR3 consists of 13 residues. The germline V gene encodes CDR1 MRHNA and CDR2 SNTAGT. The ends were cut back, 4 bases at V and 9 bases at J, with 10 bases in the middle. The DNA for the CDR3 is TGTGCCAGCAGTGCTACGGGAAGTTCACCCCTCCACTTT. Its translation: CASSATGSSPLHF.

This chain links TRBV12-2 with TRBJ2-1; the table's D call, TRBD2, was not checked against the DNA. TRBV12-2 is recorded as a pseudogene. The CDR3 covers 18 residues. CDR3 sequence (DNA): TGTGCAAGTCGCTTAACGGGTCACTTCACAAATAAGGTCAATGAGCAGTTCTTC. It is translated as CASRLTGHFTNKVNEQFF.

This chain connects TRBV14 to TRBJ2-7, with 8 bases fitting TRBD1. CDR3 length: 14 amino acids. Germline lookup yields CDR1 SGHDN and CDR2 FVKESK. Trimming cost V 6 bases and J 2 bases; bases outside gene matches: 6. The CDR3 reads CASSTGQGPYEQYF. For the CDR3, the DNA is TGTGCCAGCAGTACCGGACAGGGTCCCTACGAGCAGTACTTC.

This chain uses TRBV25-1 with TRBJ1-1; D not certain. The CDR3 is 16 amino acids. Germline loops: CDR1 MGHDK, CDR2 SYGVNS. The V and J ends lost 3 bases and 2 bases respectively, with 16 bases between them. CDR3 bases: TGTGCCAGCAGTGACTTGTTAGGGTCGGGAAACACTGAAGCTTTCTTT. Encoded protein: CASSDLLGSGNTEAFF. Supplemented by reference TRBV25-1 and TRBJ1-1, the full variable domain reads EADIYQTPRYLVIGTGKKITLECSQTMGHDKMYWYQQDPGMELHLIHYSYGVNSTEKGDLSSESTVSRIRTEHFPLTLESARPSHTSQYLCASSDLLGSGNTEAFFGQGTRLTVV.

This chain joins TRBV24-1 and TRBJ2-1, with 13 nucleotides matching TRBD2. The CDR3 runs to 15 residues. Germline V lookup: CDR1 KGHDR, CDR2 SFDVKD. The ends lost 3 bases at V and 8 bases at J; junction bases unmatched: 3. Here the CDR3 reads CATSDRTSGGDEQFF. CDR3 nucleotides: TGTGCCACCAGTGATAGGACTAGCGGGGGCGATGAGCAGTTCTTC.

The chain has TRBV2 and TRBJ2-7, with TRBD2 identical over 7 bases. CDR3 length equals 13 residues. Germline-derived CDR1 and CDR2 are SNHLY and FYNNEI. The V and J ends lost 7 bases and 7 bases, in that order; junction bases with no gene match: 10. The CDR3 bases are TGTGCCAGCATCCAAATCGGGGAGGGGGAGCAGTACTTC. It translates to CASIQIGEGEQYF.

The rearrangement links TRBV4-2 to TRBJ1-1, with 7 positions matching TRBD1. The CDR3 has 17 amino acids. CDR1 and CDR2 (germline): LGHNA, YNFKEQ. V dropped 0 bases and J dropped 1; count of bases not matched to a gene: 8. CDR3 sequence reads: CASSQEMGQFANTEAFF. CDR3 bases: TGTGCCAGCAGCCAAGAAATGGGACAGTTCGCGAACACTGAAGCTTTCTTT.

This chain uses TRBV5-1 with TRBJ2-5; no reliable D call. Germline-derived CDR1 and CDR2 are SGHRS and YFSETQ. V lost 1 base and J lost 5, with 3 bases in between. The CDR3 sequence is 11 residues long. The CDR3: CASSLTETQYF. CDR3 sequence (DNA): TGCGCCAGCAGCTTGACTGAGACCCAGTACTTC.

The gene calls are TRBV11-1 and TRBJ1-1, with D perhaps matching TRBD1 (6 bases). Germline V CDR1 and CDR2: SGHAT, FQDESV (reference sequence). The CDR3 length is 14 residues. The V end lost 5 bases, the J end lost 8 bases, and 18 bases lay between the germline ends. The CDR3 DNA sequence: TGTGCCAGCAGCCTGCAGGGGAAGGTACAAGAAGCTTTCTTT. Translation: CASSLQGKVQEAFF. The full variable domain, its missing parts supplied by reference TRBV11-1 and TRBJ1-1, is EAEVAQSPRYKITEKSQAVAFWCDPISGHATLYWYRQILGQGPELLVQFQDESVVDDSQLPKDRFSAERLKGVDSTLKIQPAELGDSAMYLCASSLQGKVQEAFFGQGTRLTVV.

This clone was found a few times. The chain is built from TRBV14 and TRBJ1-6; the D gene is possibly TRBD1 (6 bases). CDR1 and CDR2 (germline): SGHDN, FVKESK. This CDR3 comprises 17 residues. Trimming took 3 bases from V and 10 from J, leaving 22 bases between them. The CDR3 bases are TGTGCCAGCAGCCACCTACCGGGACACACAACGGGATCACCCCTCCACTTT. As protein: CASSHLPGHTTGSPLHF.

The CDR3 DNA sequence: TGTGCCAGCAGCCCCCCCGACCGGACAGAAACAACAGGGAACACTGAAGCTTTCTTT. Translation gives CASSPPDRTETTGNTEAFF. The chain couples TRBV11-2 to TRBJ1-1, with D perhaps TRBD1 (6 bases). Trimming took off 5 bases at V and 1 base at J, with 26 bases between the two ends. Germline V gene sequence: CDR1 SGHAT, CDR2 FQNNGV. CDR3 length: 19 residues.

The V and J genes are TRBV11-2 and TRBJ2-1; 11 positions match TRBD2. The V and J ends lost 5 bases and 2 bases, in that order; junction bases with no gene match: 5. The CDR3 runs 16 residues. Per germline, CDR1 SGHAT and CDR2 FQNNGV. The CDR3 nucleotides are TGTGCCAGCAGCGTGTTAGCGGGGGGGCCCTACAATGAGCAGTTCTTC. Translated, it gives CASSVLAGGPYNEQFF.

This chain's CDR3 is CASSQRGSTDTQYF. Here the CDR3 DNA reads TGTGCCAGCAGCCAAAGGGGTAGCACAGATACGCAGTATTTT. This rearrangement joins TRBV3-1 (or the pseudogene TRBV3-2) to TRBJ2-3, with D tentatively TRBD1 (5 bases). V lost 2 bases and J 0 bases, leaving 6 bases between the germline ends. Germline V lookup: CDR1 LGHDT, CDR2 YNNKEL (reference sequence). The CDR3 runs to 14 residues.

This clone was observed once. The J gene is TRBJ2-5, the V gene TRBV6-5; perhaps TRBD1 as D (5 bases). Germline V gene data show CDR1 as MNHEY and CDR2 as SVGAGI. This CDR3 region has 12 residues. Trimming took off 5 bases at V and 5 bases at J, with 9 bases between the two ends. CDR3 in DNA: TGTGCCAGCAGTCAGGGTTCGGAGACCCAGTACTTC. Residues: CASSQGSETQYF.

The sample holds one count of this clone. The rearrangement joins TRBV24-1 to TRBJ2-2; D possibly corresponds to TRBD1 (6 bases). Between the trimmed V and J ends, which lost 8 bases and 0 bases, there was a span of 12 bases. The CDR3 is 15 amino acids. From germline, CDR1 is KGHDR and CDR2 SFDVKD. CDR3 coding DNA: TGTGCCACCATGACCGGGACAACGAACACCGGGGAGCTGTTTTTT. Its protein product is CATMTGTTNTGELFF.

This chain uses TRBV5-1 with TRBJ1-2; no clear D gene. Germline CDR1 is SGHRS and CDR2 is YFSETQ. V lost 0 bases to trimming and J lost 4 bases, with 16 bases between them. This CDR3 has 16 amino acids. The DNA for the CDR3 is TGCGCCAGCAGCTTGGACAGCCCCCGGACTTCCTATGGCTACACCTTC. Amino acids: CASSLDSPRTSYGYTF.